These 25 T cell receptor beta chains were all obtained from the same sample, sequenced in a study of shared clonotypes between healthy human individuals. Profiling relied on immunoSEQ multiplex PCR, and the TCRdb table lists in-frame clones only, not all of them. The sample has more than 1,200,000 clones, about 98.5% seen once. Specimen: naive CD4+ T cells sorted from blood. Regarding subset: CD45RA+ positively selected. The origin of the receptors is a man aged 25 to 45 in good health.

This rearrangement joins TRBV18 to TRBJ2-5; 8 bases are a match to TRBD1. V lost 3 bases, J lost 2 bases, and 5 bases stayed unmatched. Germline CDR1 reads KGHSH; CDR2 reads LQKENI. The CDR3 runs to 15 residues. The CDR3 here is CASSPVQGAQETQYF. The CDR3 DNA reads TGTGCCAGCTCACCTGTTCAGGGGGCACAAGAGACCCAGTACTTC.

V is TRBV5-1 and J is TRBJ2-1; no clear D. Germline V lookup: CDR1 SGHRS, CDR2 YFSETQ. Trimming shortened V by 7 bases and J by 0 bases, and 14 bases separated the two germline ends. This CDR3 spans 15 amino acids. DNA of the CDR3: TGCGCCAGCCGAGCTTCAGGCGGCTCCTACAATGAGCAGTTCTTC. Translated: CASRASGGSYNEQFF.

The CDR3 region has the DNA TGTGCCAGCAGACTAGACGCAGATACGCAGTATTTT. It yields the protein CASRLDADTQYF. This chain uses TRBV2 with TRBJ2-3; maybe TRBD2 (5 bases). V was shortened by 6 bases and J by 4 bases, with 8 bases between the two germline ends. Germline V CDR1 and CDR2: SNHLY, FYNNEI. The CDR3 totals 12 residues.

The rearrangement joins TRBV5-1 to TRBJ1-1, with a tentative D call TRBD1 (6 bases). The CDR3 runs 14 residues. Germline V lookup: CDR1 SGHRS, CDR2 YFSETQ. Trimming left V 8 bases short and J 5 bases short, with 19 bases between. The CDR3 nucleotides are TGCGCCAGTTACAAACAGGGCCTCGAAACTGAAGCTTTCTTT. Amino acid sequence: CASYKQGLETEAFF.

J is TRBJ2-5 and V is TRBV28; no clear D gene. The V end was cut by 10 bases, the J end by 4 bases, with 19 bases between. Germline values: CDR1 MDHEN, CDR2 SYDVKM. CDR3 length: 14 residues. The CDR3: CATSPLGIRETQYF. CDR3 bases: TGTGCCACCTCCCCATTAGGTATTCGAGAGACCCAGTACTTC.

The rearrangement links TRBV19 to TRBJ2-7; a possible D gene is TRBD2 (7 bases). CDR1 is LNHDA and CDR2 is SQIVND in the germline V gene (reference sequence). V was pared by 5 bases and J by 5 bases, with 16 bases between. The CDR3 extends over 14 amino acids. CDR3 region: CASSLRGRFHEQYF. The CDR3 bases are TGTGCCAGTAGTTTGCGGGGGCGCTTCCACGAGCAGTACTTC.

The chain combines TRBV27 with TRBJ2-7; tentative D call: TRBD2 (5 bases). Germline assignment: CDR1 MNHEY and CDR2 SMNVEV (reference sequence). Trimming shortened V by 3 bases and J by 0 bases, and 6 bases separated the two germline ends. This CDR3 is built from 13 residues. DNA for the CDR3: TGTGCCAGCAGTTTCGGGATCTCCTACGAGCAGTACTTC. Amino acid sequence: CASSFGISYEQYF.

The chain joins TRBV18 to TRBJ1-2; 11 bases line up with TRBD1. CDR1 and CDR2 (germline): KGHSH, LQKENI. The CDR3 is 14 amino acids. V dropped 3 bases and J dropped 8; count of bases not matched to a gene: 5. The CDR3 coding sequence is TGTGCCAGCTCACCGTGGACAGGGGGCGAAGGCTACACCTTC. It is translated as CASSPWTGGEGYTF.

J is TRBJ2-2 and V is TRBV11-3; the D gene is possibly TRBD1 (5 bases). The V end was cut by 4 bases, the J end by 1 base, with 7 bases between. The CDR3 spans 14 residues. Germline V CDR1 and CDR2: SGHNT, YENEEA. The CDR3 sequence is CASSYQGNTGELFF. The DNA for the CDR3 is TGTGCCAGCAGCTATCAGGGGAACACCGGGGAGCTGTTTTTT.

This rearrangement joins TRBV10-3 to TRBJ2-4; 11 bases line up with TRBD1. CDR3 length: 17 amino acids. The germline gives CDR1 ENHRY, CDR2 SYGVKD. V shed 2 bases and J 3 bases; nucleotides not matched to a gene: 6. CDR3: CAISEPGQGGHKNIQYF. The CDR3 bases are TGTGCCATCAGTGAGCCGGGACAGGGGGGGCACAAAAACATTCAGTACTTC.

The CDR3: CASSLASGRNTGELFF. CDR3 DNA sequence: TGTGCCAGCAGCTTAGCGTCGGGACGGAACACCGGGGAGCTGTTTTTT. The chain recombines TRBV7-9 with TRBJ2-2; possibly TRBD1 or TRBD2 for D (5 bases each). CDR1 is SEHNR and CDR2 is FQNEAQ in the germline V gene (reference sequence). Trimming left V 0 bases short and J 1 base short, with 9 bases between. The CDR3 has 16 residues.

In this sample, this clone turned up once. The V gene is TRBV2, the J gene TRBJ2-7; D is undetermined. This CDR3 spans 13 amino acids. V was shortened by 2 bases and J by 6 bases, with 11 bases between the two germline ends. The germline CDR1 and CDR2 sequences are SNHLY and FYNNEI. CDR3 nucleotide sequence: TGTGCCAGCAGTGAAAGAGGAAGGTCCGAGCAGTACTTC. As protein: CASSERGRSEQYF.

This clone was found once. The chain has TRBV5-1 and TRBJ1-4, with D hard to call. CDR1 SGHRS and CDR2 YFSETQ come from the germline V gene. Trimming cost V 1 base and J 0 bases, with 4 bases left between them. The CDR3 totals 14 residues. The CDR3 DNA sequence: TGCGCCAGCAGCTTGCAGTCAACTAATGAAAAACTGTTTTTT. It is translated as CASSLQSTNEKLFF.

The CDR3 DNA sequence: TGTGCCAGCAGCAGACGACAGGGGGCTCCCTACGAGCAGTACTTC. Amino acid sequence: CASSRRQGAPYEQYF. V usage is TRBV28 and J usage is TRBJ2-7; 10 positions match TRBD1. The CDR3 extends over 15 amino acids. V lost 6 bases, J lost 2 bases, and 7 bases stayed unmatched. In germline, CDR1 is MDHEN, CDR2 SYDVKM.

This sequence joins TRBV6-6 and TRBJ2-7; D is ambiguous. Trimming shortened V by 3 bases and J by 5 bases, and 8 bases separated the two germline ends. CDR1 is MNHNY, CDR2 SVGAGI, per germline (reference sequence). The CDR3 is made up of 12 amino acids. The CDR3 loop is CASSYSWDEQYF. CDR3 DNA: TGTGCCAGCAGTTATAGTTGGGACGAGCAGTACTTC.

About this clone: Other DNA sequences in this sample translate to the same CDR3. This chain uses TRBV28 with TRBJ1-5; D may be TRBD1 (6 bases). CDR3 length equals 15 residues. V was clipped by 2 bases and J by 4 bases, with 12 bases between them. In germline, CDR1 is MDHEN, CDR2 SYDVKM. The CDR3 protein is CASSLGGTLNQPQHF. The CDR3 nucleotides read TGTGCCAGCAGTTTAGGTGGGACACTGAATCAGCCCCAGCATTTT.

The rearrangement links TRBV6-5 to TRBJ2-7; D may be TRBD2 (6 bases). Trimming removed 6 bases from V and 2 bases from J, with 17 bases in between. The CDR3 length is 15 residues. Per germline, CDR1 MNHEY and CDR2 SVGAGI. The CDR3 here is CASSTRGSDPYEQYF. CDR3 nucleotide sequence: TGTGCCAGCAGCACCCGGGGGTCGGACCCCTACGAGCAGTACTTC.

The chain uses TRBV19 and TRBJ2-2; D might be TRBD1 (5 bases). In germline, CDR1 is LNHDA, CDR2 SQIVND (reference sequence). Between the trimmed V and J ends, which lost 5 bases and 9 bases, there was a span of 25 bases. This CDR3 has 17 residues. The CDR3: CASSLNAPGPLGWELFF. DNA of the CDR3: TGTGCCAGTAGTCTCAACGCCCCAGGGCCCTTGGGCTGGGAGCTGTTTTTT.

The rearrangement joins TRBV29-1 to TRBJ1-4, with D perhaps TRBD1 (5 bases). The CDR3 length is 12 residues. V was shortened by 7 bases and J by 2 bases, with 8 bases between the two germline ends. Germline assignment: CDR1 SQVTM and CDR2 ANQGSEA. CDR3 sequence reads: CSGGRTNEKLFF. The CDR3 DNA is TGCAGCGGGGGACGGACTAATGAAAAACTGTTTTTT.

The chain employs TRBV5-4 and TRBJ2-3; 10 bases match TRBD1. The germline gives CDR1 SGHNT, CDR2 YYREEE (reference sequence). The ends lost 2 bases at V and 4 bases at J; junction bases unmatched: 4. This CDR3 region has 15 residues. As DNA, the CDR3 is TGTGCCAGCAGCTTTGGGGACAGGGGCCCAGATACGCAGTATTTT. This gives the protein CASSFGDRGPDTQYF.

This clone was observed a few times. The CDR3 region has the DNA TGTGCCAGCAGCCCCGGGACAGTCAGTAGGAGATACACCTTC. Translated: CASSPGTVSRRYTF. The chain couples TRBV7-9 to TRBJ1-2; 7 nucleotides match TRBD1. This CDR3 contains 14 residues. Trimming took 5 bases from V and 11 from J; bases not matched to a gene: 14. Germline CDR1 and CDR2: SEHNR and FQNEAQ (reference sequence).

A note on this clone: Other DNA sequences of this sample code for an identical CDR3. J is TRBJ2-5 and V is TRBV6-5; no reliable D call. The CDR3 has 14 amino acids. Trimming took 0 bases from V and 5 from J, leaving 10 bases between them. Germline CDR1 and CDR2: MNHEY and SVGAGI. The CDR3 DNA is TGTGCCAGCAGTTACTCTCGGGTCGTGGAGACCCAGTACTTC. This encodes CASSYSRVVETQYF.

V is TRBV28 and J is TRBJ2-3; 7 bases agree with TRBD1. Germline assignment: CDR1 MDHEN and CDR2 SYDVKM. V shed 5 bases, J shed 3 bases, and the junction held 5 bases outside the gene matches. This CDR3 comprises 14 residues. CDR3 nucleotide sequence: TGTGCCAGCAGTCACAGGACAGGAACAGATACGCAGTATTTT. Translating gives CASSHRTGTDTQYF.

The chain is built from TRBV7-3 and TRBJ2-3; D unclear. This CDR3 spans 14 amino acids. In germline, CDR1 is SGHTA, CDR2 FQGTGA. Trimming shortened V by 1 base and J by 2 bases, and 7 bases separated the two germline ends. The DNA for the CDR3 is TGTGCCAGCAGCTTAAGTCGGATCACAGATACGCAGTATTTT. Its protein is CASSLSRITDTQYF. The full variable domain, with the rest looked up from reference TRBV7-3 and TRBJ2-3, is GAGVSQTPSNKVTEKGKYVELRCDPISGHTALYWYRQSLGQGPEFLIYFQGTGAADDSGLPNDRFFAVRPEGSVSTLKIQRTERGDSAVYLCASSLSRITDTQYFGPGTRLTVL.

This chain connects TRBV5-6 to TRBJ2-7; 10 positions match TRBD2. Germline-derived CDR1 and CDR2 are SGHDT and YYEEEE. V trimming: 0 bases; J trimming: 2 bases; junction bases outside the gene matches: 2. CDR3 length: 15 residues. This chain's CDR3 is CASSLASGSTYEQYF. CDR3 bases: TGTGCCAGCAGCTTGGCTAGCGGGAGTACCTACGAGCAGTACTTC. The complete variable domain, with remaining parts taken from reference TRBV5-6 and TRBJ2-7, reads DAGVTQSPTHLIKTRGQQVTLRCSPKSGHDTVSWYQQALGQGPQFIFQYYEEEERQRGNFPDRFSGHQFPNYSSELNVNALLLGDSALYLCASSLASGSTYEQYFGPGTRLTVT.